This TCR beta chain was captured in a study of blood T cell repertoires in COVID-19. About the research overall: T cells, B-cell-depleted T cells, or PBMCs provided the cDNA or gDNA that served as material.

In the original processing: Reference gene primer amplification gave estimated nucleated cell counts. Sequencing was performed with immunoSEQ multiplex PCR; in TCRdb, only in-frame clones are kept and a portion is missing. V and J calls and clone size follow that table, whereas D and trimming were derived from the DNA. The sample lists approximately 30,000 clones; around 88% were seen once. Trimming cost V 4 bases and J 3 bases; bases outside gene matches: 3. The CDR3 contains 14 residues. Germline V gene lookup returns CDR1 LGHDT and CDR2 YNNKEL (reference sequence). The sequencing input was peripheral blood. The V call is TRBV3-1 (or the pseudogene TRBV3-2), the J call TRBJ2-7; 10 bases fit TRBD1. The source is a human donor in a cohort sampled during active COVID-19. CDR3 sequence: CASSPRDRGYEQYF. The CDR3 region has the DNA TGTGCCAGCAGCCCCCGGGACAGGGGCTACGAGCAGTACTTC.